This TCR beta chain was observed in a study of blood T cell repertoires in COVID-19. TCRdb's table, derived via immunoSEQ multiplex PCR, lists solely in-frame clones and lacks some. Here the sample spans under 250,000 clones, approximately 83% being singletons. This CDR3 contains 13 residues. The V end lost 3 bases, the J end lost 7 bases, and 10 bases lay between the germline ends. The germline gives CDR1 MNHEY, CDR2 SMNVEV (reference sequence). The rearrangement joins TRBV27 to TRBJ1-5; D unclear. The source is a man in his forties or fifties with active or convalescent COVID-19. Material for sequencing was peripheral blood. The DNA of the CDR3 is TGTGCCAGCAGTTTTGCGGGTAACCAGCCCCAGCATTTT. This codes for CASSFAGNQPQHF.